This T cell receptor beta chain was sequenced in a study of cytomegalovirus exposure and HLA in healthy donors. The PCR ran on 60 Vbeta and 13 Jbeta primers. The table came from immunoSEQ multiplex PCR; TCRdb's copy has only in-frame clones and leaves some out. The sample includes approximately 110,000 clones, 70% of them seen just once. Germline V gene data show CDR1 as SGHAT and CDR2 as FQNNGV. V dropped 4 bases and J dropped 0 bases, with 16 bases sitting between them. CDR3 length equals 16 residues. Findings and caveats of the study: As a later analysis revealed, most CMV-associated TCR beta chains appeared HLA-restricted. Researchers reported that a few CMV-associated chains were confirmed in vitro as CMV antigen-specific.

A note on this clone: Its antigen is not known.

The sequenced sample was PBMCs. The V and J genes are TRBV11-2 and TRBJ2-7, with D perhaps matching TRBD1 (6 bases). This clonotype was sampled from a man aged 30-40 years in good health and CMV-seropositive. CDR3 amino acids: CASSSVNLQGSYEQYF. In DNA form, the CDR3 reads TGTGCCAGCAGCTCCGTGAACCTACAGGGCTCCTACGAGCAGTACTTC.